Each of the 16 T cell receptor beta chains below was sequenced from the same sample in a study of blood T cell repertoires in COVID-19. TCRdb's table, derived via immunoSEQ multiplex PCR, lists solely in-frame clones and lacks some. The table includes roughly 250,000 clones, around 86% detected once. The sample comprised peripheral blood. The receptors shown here come from a woman aged 60-70 years with active or convalescent COVID-19.

CDR3: CASSFQNEQFF. CDR3 nucleotides: TGTGCCAGCAGCTTCCAAAATGAGCAGTTCTTC. The chain joins TRBV5-4 to TRBJ2-1; D unresolved. Germline V gene sequence: CDR1 SGHNT, CDR2 YYREEE (reference sequence). V gave up 2 bases and J gave up 7 bases, with 4 bases separating them. This CDR3 spans 11 amino acids.

The chain recombines TRBV6-5 with TRBJ1-2, with unresolved D. CDR3 length: 13 amino acids. Looked up from germline, CDR1 is MNHEY and CDR2 is SVGAGI. The V and J ends lost 6 bases and 2 bases respectively, with 10 bases between them. CDR3 loop: CASRAGVNYGYTF. CDR3 nucleotides: TGTGCCAGCAGGGCAGGCGTCAACTATGGCTACACCTTC.

This chain uses TRBV5-1 with TRBJ1-1; TRBD1 matches at 7 bases. Germline CDR1 and CDR2: SGHRS and YFSETQ. The V and J ends lost 4 bases and 0 bases, in that order; junction bases with no gene match: 9. The CDR3 runs 16 residues. The CDR3 reads CASSPGTEVMNTEAFF. For the CDR3, the DNA is TGCGCCAGCAGCCCAGGGACAGAAGTCATGAACACTGAAGCTTTCTTT.

The V and J genes are TRBV11-1 and TRBJ2-3, with a possible D match to TRBD2 (5 bases). This CDR3 comprises 13 residues. Per germline, CDR1 SGHAT and CDR2 FQDESV (reference sequence). Trimming pared 3 bases from V and 3 bases from J, leaving 7 bases between. CDR3 protein: CASSFEGTDTQYF. In DNA form, the CDR3 reads TGTGCCAGCAGCTTTGAGGGTACAGATACGCAGTATTTT.

This clone was seen only a few times. CDR3: CASSTRATGRGYTF. The CDR3 DNA is TGTGCCAGCAGCACCAGGGCGACAGGGCGCGGCTACACCTTC. The chain employs TRBV28 and TRBJ1-2; 7 bases map to TRBD1. Germline assignment: CDR1 MDHEN and CDR2 SYDVKM. The CDR3 has 14 amino acids. V shed 6 bases, J shed 8 bases, and the junction held 12 bases outside the gene matches.

The chain carries TRBV19 and TRBJ2-5; 11 nucleotides line up with TRBD2. This CDR3 contains 16 residues. V gave up 7 bases and J gave up 4 bases; unmatched junction bases: 11. Germline-derived CDR1 and CDR2 are LNHDA and SQIVND (reference sequence). CDR3 amino acids: CASKSQPGTSGETQYF. DNA of the CDR3: TGTGCCAGTAAGTCCCAACCCGGGACTAGCGGAGAGACCCAGTACTTC.

The chain has TRBV6-5 and TRBJ2-2; 8 bases agree with TRBD2. The CDR3 has 15 residues. With 8 bases clipped from V and 3 bases from J, the junction kept 8 bases outside the gene matches. Germline CDR1 is MNHEY and CDR2 is SVGAGI. The DNA of the CDR3 is TGTGCCAGCCGATCGGGGGGGCCGGACACCGGGGAGCTGTTTTTT. This codes for CASRSGGPDTGELFF.

This chain links TRBV7-2 with TRBJ1-2, with 8 bases lining up with TRBD1. V was pared by 5 bases and J by 2 bases, with 7 bases of the junction left unmatched. This CDR3 contains 15 residues. Germline V gene lookup returns CDR1 SGHTA and CDR2 FQGNSA. CDR3 amino acids: CASSPTGGENYGYTF. CDR3 nucleotides: TGTGCCAGCAGCCCTACAGGGGGTGAAAACTATGGCTACACCTTC.

This clone was counted between two and nine times. This chain links TRBV10-3 with TRBJ1-1; TRBD1 matches 8 bases. Looked up from germline, CDR1 is ENHRY and CDR2 is SYGVKD. The CDR3 is 15 residues long. The V and J ends lost 10 bases and 1 base, in that order; junction bases with no gene match: 11. DNA of the CDR3: TGTGCCACGGGGGCGGACAGGGCGAGGAACACTGAAGCTTTCTTT. Translating gives CATGADRARNTEAFF.

The sample holds many counts of this clone. This chain uses TRBV7-9 with TRBJ1-5, with D maybe TRBD1 (5 bases). Germline CDR1 reads SEHNR; CDR2 reads FQNEAQ (reference sequence). This CDR3 region has 15 residues. Trimming shortened V by 5 bases and J by 2 bases, and 13 bases separated the two germline ends. The CDR3 sequence is CASSRGSVGNQPQHF. For the CDR3, the DNA is TGTGCCAGCAGCCGGGGGTCCGTCGGCAATCAGCCCCAGCATTTT. The complete variable domain, with remaining parts taken from reference TRBV7-9 and TRBJ1-5, reads DTGVSQNPRHKITKRGQNVTFRCDPISEHNRLYWYRQTLGQGPEFLTYFQNEAQLEKSRLLSDRFSAERPKGSFSTLEIQRTEQGDSAMYLCASSRGSVGNQPQHFGDGTRLSIL.

V usage is TRBV7-9 and J usage is TRBJ1-1, with no clear D. Germline values: CDR1 SEHNR, CDR2 FQNEAQ (reference sequence). Trimming left V 4 bases short and J 4 bases short, with 16 bases between. There are 15 residues in the CDR3. CDR3 in DNA: TGTGCCAGCAGCTCTAGCCCGGGGAGAAGCACTGAAGCTTTCTTT. Amino acids: CASSSSPGRSTEAFF.

This chain links TRBV28 with TRBJ1-3; D is unresolved. The CDR3 has 12 amino acids. Trimming removed 7 bases from V and 8 bases from J, with 12 bases in between. CDR1 is MDHEN, CDR2 SYDVKM, per germline. DNA for the CDR3: TGTGCCAGCACCACTTCGGTGGACACCATATATTTT. Protein sequence: CASTTSVDTIYF.

The rearrangement uses TRBV5-5 and TRBJ1-4; maybe TRBD1 (6 bases). With 1 base removed from V and 4 bases from J, the gap between germline ends came to 8 bases. Germline V lookup: CDR1 SGHKS, CDR2 YYEKEE (reference sequence). The CDR3 runs to 14 residues. The CDR3 sequence: CASSLTGINEKLFF. As DNA, the CDR3 is TGTGCCAGCAGCTTGACAGGGATTAATGAAAAACTGTTTTTT.

V is TRBV27 and J is TRBJ1-2; a possible D gene is TRBD1 (5 bases). The germline CDR1 and CDR2 sequences are MNHEY and SMNVEV (reference sequence). The CDR3 sequence is 18 residues long. Trimming removed 7 bases from V and 4 bases from J, with 28 bases in between. The CDR3 region is CASNPSGHHQRPLYGYTF. CDR3 in DNA: TGTGCCAGCAACCCTAGCGGACACCATCAACGACCTCTCTATGGCTACACCTTC.

This clone was detected only a few times. The chain is built from TRBV7-9 and TRBJ1-1; TRBD1 might be the D (5 bases). CDR1 and CDR2 (germline): SEHNR, FQNEAQ (reference sequence). Trimming removed 0 bases from V and 1 base from J, with 9 bases in between. The CDR3 has 15 amino acids. The CDR3 bases are TGTGCCAGCAGCTTAGCGATAGGGGAGAACACTGAAGCTTTCTTT. It codes for CASSLAIGENTEAFF.

The chain is built from TRBV27 and TRBJ2-7; 7 bases match TRBD1. CDR1 is MNHEY and CDR2 is SMNVEV in the germline V gene (reference sequence). The trim removed 3 bases at V and 5 bases at J, leaving 4 bases unmatched. The CDR3 runs 13 residues. The CDR3, as DNA: TGTGCCAGCAGTTTGACGACAGGGAACGAGCAGTACTTC. As protein: CASSLTTGNEQYF.